This TCR beta chain was sequenced in a study of vaccination and CD4 T cells after COVID-19 (dated by TCRdb to between 2020 and 2023). About the investigation overall: SARS-CoV-2 positivity had been established in the convalescent patients by nasal swab PCR, and mild disease was recorded in roughly 10 of these patients and severe disease in one. Six males and four females were included in the convalescent cohort, with two Hispanic individuals, seven Caucasians, two Asians and one multiracial person represented. Participants received two doses of either the Pfizer-BioNTech BNT162b2 vaccine (n=8) or the Moderna mRNA-1273 vaccine (n=2). Post-COVID blood samples from convalescent patients were collected a median of approximately 93 days after diagnosis, with a range of about 35 to 161 days. Post-vaccine blood samples were obtained a median of around 74 days after the second vaccine dose, with a range of about 12 to 241 days. For stimulating the cultures, overlapping spike peptide pools were used, derived from SARS-CoV-2 as well as from the common cold coronaviruses HCoV-NL63, HCoV-OC43 and HCoV-229E. In control cultures, a CEFX viral epitope pool was used as positive control, an HIV-1 Nef peptide pool was used as negative control, or no peptide was added. The spike-specific CD4+ TCR repertoire was compared before and after mRNA vaccination in around ten COVID-19 convalescent patients and a handful of infection-naive healthy vaccine recipients.

Spanning cysteine to phenylalanine, the CDR3 consists of 17 amino acids. Solely the CDR3 DNA is kept, with 51 bases framed from the first base. V was cut back by 5 bases and J by 3 bases, leaving a gap of 20 bases between them. This clonotype was seen only a few times. Its binding antigen is unknown. The sample holds no much larger clone one base away, and base qualities are not on file. Libraries were made using PCR. At the Johns Hopkins FTIC core, DNA from the cultured CD4+ T cells underwent TCR sequencing with the Oncomine TCR Beta short-read assay. The QIAamp micro DNA kit was used to extract genomic DNA from the cultured CD4+ T cells. Oncomine TCR Beta libraries made from cultured CD4+ T cells were pooled using unique dual indexes and sequenced on an Illumina iSeq 100. The original pipeline was this. Non-productive sequences were removed, and CDR3s not starting with C, not ending with F or W, or shorter than 7 amino acids were discarded. Antigen-specific clonotypes were identified using the MANAFEST web application through comparison of peptide-stimulated wells with reference and other culture wells. To be called positive, a clone needed an FDR below 0.05, an odds ratio above 5, and a productive frequency above 0.1% in at least two of three replicate wells. A clonotype counted as cross-reactive if it showed significant expansion both in the SARS-CoV-2 spike wells and in at least one common cold coronavirus spike condition. CDR3 homology was assessed with Levenshtein distances (stringdist) and unrooted phylogenetic trees (ape) in R version 3.6.1. TCRdb reworked the public reads: Q25 trimming with fastp, MiXCR clone assembly, productive beta chains retained. CDR3 protein sequences are deduplicated, and each keeps its most common genes and DNA. The V and J calls come from TCRdb's annotation, not from the publication. The table for this sample lists fewer than 15,000 distinct CDR3 sequences; 44% of them were counted only once. The ten largest clones capture 18% of the sample.

Overall study results and their limits: In convalescent patients, a median around 89% of post-vaccine SARS-CoV-2-reactive clones were detected only after vaccination, suggesting vaccine-specific priming. Of the vaccine-specific clones found in convalescent patients, nearly all (304 of 307) were mono-reactive for SARS-CoV-2 spike instead of being cross-reactive with common cold coronaviruses. The median count of SARS-CoV-2-reactive clonotypes went up from 21 after infection to some 38 after vaccination, although the change was not significant. The study included relatively few convalescent patients and did not analyze early timepoints after natural infection.

Sample treatment or condition, as interpreted from the label and publication: roughly ten-day PBMC culture with coronavirus spike peptide pools or control peptides (ViraFEST assay). To expand antigen-specific T cells with peptide pools and then pick out the expanded clonotypes through TCR sequencing, the study relied on the ViraFEST assay. Positive SARS-CoV-2 PCR tests in the convalescent patients dated from March to December 2020, before Alpha, Beta and Delta variants emerged in the United States. Approximately 1.8 million PBMCs per well were cultured in IMDM with roughly 5% human AB serum and 8.5 to 10 IU/ml IL-2, plus 10 ug/ml peptide pools. Half of the culture medium was replaced with fresh IL-2-containing medium on days 3 and 7. After around 10 days of culture, CD4+ T cells were isolated by negative selection with the EasySep CD4+ T cell isolation kit. Ficoll-Paque Plus gradient centrifugation was used to isolate PBMCs from whole blood, and the isolated PBMCs were then either used fresh or cryopreserved at -140C. Triplicate wells were generally used for each culture condition.

This receptor chain uses TRBV23-1 and TRBJ1-5, with the identity of the D gene unclear. TRBV23-1 is an open reading frame, and its role is uncertain. The sequenced sample consisted of cultured CD4+ T cells from blood. This TCR was sampled from a human donor with COVID-19. CDR3 protein: CASSVRALGYANQPQHF. DNA sequence: TGCGCCAGCAGTGTCCGGGCCTTGGGATATGCCAATCAGCCCCAGCATTTT.